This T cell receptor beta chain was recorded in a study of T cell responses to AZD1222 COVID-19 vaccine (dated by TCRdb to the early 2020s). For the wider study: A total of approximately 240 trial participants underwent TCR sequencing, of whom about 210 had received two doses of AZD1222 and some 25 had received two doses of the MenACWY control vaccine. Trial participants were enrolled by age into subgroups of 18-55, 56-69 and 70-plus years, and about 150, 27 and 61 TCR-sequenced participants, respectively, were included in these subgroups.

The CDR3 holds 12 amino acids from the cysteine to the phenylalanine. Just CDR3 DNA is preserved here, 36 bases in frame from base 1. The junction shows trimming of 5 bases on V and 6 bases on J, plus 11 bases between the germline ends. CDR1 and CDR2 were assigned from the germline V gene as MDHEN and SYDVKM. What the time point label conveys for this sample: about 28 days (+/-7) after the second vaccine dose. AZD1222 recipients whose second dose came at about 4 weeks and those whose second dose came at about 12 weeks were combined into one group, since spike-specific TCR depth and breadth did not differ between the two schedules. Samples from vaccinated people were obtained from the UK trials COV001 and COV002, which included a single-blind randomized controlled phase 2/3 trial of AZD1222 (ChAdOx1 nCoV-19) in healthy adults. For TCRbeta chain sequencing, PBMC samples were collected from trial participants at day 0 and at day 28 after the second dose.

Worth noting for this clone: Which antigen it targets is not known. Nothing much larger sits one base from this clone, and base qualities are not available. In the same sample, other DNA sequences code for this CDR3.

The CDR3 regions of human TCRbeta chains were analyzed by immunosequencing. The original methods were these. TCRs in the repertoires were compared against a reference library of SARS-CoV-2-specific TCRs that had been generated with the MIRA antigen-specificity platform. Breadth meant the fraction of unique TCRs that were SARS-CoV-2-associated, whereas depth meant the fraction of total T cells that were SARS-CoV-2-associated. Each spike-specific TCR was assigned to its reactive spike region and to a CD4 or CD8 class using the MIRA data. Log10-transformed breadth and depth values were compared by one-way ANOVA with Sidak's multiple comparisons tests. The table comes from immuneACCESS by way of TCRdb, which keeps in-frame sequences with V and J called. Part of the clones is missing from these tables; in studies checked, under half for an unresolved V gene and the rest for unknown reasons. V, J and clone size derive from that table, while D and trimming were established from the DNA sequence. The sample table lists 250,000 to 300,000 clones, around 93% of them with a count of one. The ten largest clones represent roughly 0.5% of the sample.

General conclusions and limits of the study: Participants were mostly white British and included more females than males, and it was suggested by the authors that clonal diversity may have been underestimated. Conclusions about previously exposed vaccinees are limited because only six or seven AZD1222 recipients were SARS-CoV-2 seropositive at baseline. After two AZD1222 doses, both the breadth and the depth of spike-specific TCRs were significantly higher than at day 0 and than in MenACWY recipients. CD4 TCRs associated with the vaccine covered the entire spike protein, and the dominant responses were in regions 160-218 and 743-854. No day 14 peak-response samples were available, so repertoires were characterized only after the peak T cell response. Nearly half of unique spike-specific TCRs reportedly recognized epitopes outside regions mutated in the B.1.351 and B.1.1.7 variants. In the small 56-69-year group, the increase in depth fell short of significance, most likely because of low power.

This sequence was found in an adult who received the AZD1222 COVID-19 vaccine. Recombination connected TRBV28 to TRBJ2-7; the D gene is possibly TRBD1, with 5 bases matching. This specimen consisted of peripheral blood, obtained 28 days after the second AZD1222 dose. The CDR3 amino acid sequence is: CASSVPGREQYF. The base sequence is TGTGCCAGCAGTGTCCCAGGGCGCGAGCAGTACTTC. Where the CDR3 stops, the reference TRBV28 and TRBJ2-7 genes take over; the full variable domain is DVKVTQSSRYLVKRTGEKVFLECVQDMDHENMFWYRQDPGLGLRLIYFSYDVKMKEKGDIPEGYSVSREKKERFSLILESASTNQTSMYLCASSVPGREQYFGPGTRLTVT.